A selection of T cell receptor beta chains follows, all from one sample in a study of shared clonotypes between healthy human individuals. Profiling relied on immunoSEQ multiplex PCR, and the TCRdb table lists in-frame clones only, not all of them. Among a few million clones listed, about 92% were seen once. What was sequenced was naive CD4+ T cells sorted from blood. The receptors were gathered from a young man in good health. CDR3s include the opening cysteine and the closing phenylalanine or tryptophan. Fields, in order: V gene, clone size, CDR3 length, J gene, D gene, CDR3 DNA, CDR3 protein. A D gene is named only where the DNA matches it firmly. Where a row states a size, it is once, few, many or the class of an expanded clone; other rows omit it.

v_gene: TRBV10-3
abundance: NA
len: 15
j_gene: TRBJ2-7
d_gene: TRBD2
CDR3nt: TGTGCCATCAGAGAAAGACTAGCGTCGCCCTACGAGCAGTACTTC
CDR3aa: CAIRERLASPYEQYF

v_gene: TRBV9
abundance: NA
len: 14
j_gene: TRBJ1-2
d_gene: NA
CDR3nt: TGTGCCAGCAGCGTAGATCCGGTGACGGGCGGCTACACCTTC
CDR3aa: CASSVDPVTGGYTF

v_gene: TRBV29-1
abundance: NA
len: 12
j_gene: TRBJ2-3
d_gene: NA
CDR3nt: TGCAGCGACCAAGGGGGGGCAGATACGCAGTATTTT
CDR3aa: CSDQGGADTQYF

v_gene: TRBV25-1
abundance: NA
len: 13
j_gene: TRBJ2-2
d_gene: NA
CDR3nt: TGTGCCAGCAGTAACGGGAACACCGGGGAGCTGTTTTTT
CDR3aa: CASSNGNTGELFF

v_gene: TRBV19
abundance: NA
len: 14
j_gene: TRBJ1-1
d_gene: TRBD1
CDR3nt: TGTGCCAGTAGTCCCCGGGACAGGGGCACTGAAGCTTTCTTT
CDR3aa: CASSPRDRGTEAFF

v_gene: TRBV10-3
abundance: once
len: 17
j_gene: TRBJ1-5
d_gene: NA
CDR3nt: TGTGCCATCAGTGAATCGACCGGGACGGCCAGCTTGCAGCCCCAGCATTTT
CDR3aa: CAISESTGTASLQPQHF

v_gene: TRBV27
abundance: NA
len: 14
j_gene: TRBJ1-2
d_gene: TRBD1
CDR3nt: TGTGCCAGCAGACCCGGGACAGCGGTCGGTGGCTACACCTTC
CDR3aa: CASRPGTAVGGYTF

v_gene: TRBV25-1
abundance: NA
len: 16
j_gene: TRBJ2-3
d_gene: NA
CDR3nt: TGTGCCAGCAGTGAAGCCGGTCATGCTAGCACAGATACGCAGTATTTT
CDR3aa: CASSEAGHASTDTQYF

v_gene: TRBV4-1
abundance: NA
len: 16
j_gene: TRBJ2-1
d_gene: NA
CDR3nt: TGCGCCAGCAGCCAAGATCGCCGCGCCCCCTACAATGAGCAGTTCTTC
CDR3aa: CASSQDRRAPYNEQFF

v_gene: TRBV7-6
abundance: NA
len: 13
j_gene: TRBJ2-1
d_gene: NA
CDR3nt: TGTGCCAGCAGCGCGTCCACAGGGACTGAGCAGTTCTTC
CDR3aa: CASSASTGTEQFF

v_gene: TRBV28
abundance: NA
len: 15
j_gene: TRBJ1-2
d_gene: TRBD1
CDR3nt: TGTGCCAGCAGCCCTTCTGGACAGGGAATTACGGGCTACACCTTC
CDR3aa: CASSPSGQGITGYTF

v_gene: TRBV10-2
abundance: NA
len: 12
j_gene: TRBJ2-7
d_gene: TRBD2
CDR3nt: TGCGCCAGCAGGCCGGGGGGCTACGAGCAGTACTTC
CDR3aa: CASRPGGYEQYF

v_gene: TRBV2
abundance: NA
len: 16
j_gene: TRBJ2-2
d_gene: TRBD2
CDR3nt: TGTGCCAGCAGTGGTCTAGCGGGAGCGGGAACCGGGGAGCTGTTTTTT
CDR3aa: CASSGLAGAGTGELFF

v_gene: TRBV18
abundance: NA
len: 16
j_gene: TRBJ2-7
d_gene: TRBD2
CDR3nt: TGTGCCAGCTCACCACTCGGTTTAGCGGGGGATAGCGAGCAGTACTTC
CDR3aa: CASSPLGLAGDSEQYF

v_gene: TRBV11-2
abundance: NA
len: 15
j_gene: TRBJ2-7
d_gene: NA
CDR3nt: TGTGCCAGCACAATAAATCCGGGACATTACTACGAGCAGTACTTC
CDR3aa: CASTINPGHYYEQYF

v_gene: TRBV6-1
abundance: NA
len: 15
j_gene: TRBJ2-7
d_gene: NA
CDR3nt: TGTGCCAGCAGAGTGACGGGGATGGGGGACTGGGAGCAGTACTTC
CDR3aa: CASRVTGMGDWEQYF

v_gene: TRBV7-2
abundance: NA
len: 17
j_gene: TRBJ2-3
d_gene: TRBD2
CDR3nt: TGTGCCAGCAGGCAACTAGCGGGGGGACGGGGCACAGATACGCAGTATTTT
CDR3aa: CASRQLAGGRGTDTQYF

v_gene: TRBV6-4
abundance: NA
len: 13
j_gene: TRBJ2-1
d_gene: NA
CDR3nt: TGTGCCAGCGGGGTGGGGGGCCTAGCTGAGCAGTTCTTC
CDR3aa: CASGVGGLAEQFF

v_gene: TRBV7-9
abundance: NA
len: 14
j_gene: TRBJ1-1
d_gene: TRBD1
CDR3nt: TGTGCCAGCAGCTTAGCCACAGGGGACACTGAAGCTTTCTTT
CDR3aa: CASSLATGDTEAFF

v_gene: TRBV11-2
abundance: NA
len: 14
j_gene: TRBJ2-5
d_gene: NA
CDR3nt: TGTGCCAGCAGCTTAGGTCGTGGCCAAGAGACCCAGTACTTC
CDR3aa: CASSLGRGQETQYF

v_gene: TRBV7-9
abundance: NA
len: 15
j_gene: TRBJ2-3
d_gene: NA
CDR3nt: TGTGCCAGCAGCCACGGACTGGCTTCCCCAGATACGCAGTATTTT
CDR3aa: CASSHGLASPDTQYF

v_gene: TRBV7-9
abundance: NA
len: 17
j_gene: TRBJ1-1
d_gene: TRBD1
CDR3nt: TGTGCCAGCAGCTTGGGACAGGGGGATTACATGAACACTGAAGCTTTCTTT
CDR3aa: CASSLGQGDYMNTEAFF

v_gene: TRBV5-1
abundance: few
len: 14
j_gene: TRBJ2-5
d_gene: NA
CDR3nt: TGCGCCAGCAGCTTGGGGGCGGCCCAAGAGACCCAGTACTTC
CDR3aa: CASSLGAAQETQYF

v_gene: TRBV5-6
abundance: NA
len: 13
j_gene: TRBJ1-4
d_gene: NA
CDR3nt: TGTGCCAGCAGCTTGGTCGGGGGGTCCGGACTGTTTTTT
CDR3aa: CASSLVGGSGLFF

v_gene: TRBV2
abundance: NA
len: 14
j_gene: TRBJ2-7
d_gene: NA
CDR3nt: TGTGCCAGCACCGATTCACAGGGTGGAAGCGAGCAGTACTTC
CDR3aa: CASTDSQGGSEQYF

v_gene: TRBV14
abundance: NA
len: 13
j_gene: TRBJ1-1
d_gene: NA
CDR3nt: TGTGCCAGCAGCCACTTATTAGGCACTGAAGCTTTCTTT
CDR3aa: CASSHLLGTEAFF

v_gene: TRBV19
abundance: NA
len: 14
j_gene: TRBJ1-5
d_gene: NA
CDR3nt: TGTGCCACTCTACTCTTGGGGAGCAATCAGCCCCAGCATTTT
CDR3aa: CATLLLGSNQPQHF

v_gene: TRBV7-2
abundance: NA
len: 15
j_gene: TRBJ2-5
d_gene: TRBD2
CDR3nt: TGTGCCAGCAGCTTTTCTAGCGGGCCATCTGAGACCCAGTACTTC
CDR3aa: CASSFSSGPSETQYF

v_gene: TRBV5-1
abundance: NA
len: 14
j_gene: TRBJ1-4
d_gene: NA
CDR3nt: TGCGCCAGCAGCTCCACAGGGCGGAATGAAAAACTGTTTTTT
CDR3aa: CASSSTGRNEKLFF

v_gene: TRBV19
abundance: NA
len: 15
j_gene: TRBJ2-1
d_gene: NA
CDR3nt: TGTGCCAGTAGGCTGGCCGGGACGCCTAACAATGAGCAGTTCTTC
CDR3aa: CASRLAGTPNNEQFF

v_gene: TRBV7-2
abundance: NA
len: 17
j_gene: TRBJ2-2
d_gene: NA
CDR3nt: TGTGCCAGCAGCTTACTGGGGGGCTACCCCCCACCCGGGGAGCTGTTTTTT
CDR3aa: CASSLLGGYPPPGELFF

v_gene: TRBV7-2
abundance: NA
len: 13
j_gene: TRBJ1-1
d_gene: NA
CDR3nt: TGTGCCACCAAGCTTATGAAGGGCGCTGAAGCTTTCTTT
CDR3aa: CATKLMKGAEAFF

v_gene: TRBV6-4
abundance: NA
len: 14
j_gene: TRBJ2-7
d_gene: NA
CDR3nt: TGTGCCAGCACCCCCCCGGGAAGCTCCTACGAGCAGTACTTC
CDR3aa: CASTPPGSSYEQYF

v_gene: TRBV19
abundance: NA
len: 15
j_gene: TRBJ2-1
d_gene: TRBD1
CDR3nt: TGTGCCAGTAACCTACAGGGGTTAGGTAACGATGAGCAGTTCTTC
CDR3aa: CASNLQGLGNDEQFF

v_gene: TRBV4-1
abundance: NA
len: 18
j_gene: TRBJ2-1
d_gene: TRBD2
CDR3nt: TGCGCCAGCAGCCAGGTTAGCGGGGGGGAGAAGACCTACAATGAGCAGTTCTTC
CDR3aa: CASSQVSGGEKTYNEQFF